These 11 T cell receptor beta chains originate from one sample sequenced in a study of T cells expressing NK-cell markers. From its re-call of the 5' RACE reads, TCRdb lists each CDR3 protein once, without DNA. The specimen's table records about 150,000 distinct CDR3 sequences. Specimen: blood T cells: a sorted CD56 or NKG2C T cell subset, CD4+ or CD8+ T cells, or bulk PBMC T cells (not recorded which). The receptors derive from a woman aged 45-65 years in good health.

The chain joins TRBV20-1 to TRBJ2-2. From germline, CDR1 is DFQATT and CDR2 SNEGSKA (reference sequence). This CDR3 contains 15 residues. The CDR3 spells CSARDRRSFTGELFF.

The rearrangement joins TRBV7-9 to TRBJ2-3. The CDR3 is 15 residues long. The germline V gene encodes CDR1 SEHNR and CDR2 FQNEAQ (reference sequence). The CDR3 loop is CASSLGGVSTDTQYF.

This chain links TRBV12-3 or TRBV12-4 with TRBJ2-7; TCRdb returns TRBD1, unconfirmable since there is no DNA. CDR3 length: 14 amino acids. CDR3 region: CASSGQGVLYEQYF.

This chain uses TRBV5-1 with TRBJ2-7; the TCRdb call, TRBD2, lacks DNA for checking. From germline, CDR1 is SGHRS and CDR2 YFSETQ. The CDR3 spans 15 residues. The CDR3 sequence: CASSSGLAGDYEQYF.

The chain joins TRBV7-9 to TRBJ2-1; there is no DNA to check the TCRdb D call of TRBD1. CDR1 is SEHNR, CDR2 FQNEAQ, per germline (reference sequence). This CDR3 has 16 amino acids. The CDR3 reads CASSIEPPRGLYEQFF.

The chain has TRBV29-1 and TRBJ1-6; TCRdb returns TRBD1, unconfirmable since there is no DNA. The CDR3 runs 21 residues. Germline values: CDR1 SQVTM, CDR2 ANQGSEA. This chain's CDR3 is CSDGQTCSAWDRDWYNSPLHF.

V gene TRBV4-1 combines with J gene TRBJ1-2; TCRdb proposes TRBD1, but this gene call is untestable without DNA. The germline V gene has CDR1 MGHRA and CDR2 YSYEKL. This CDR3 region has 15 residues. The CDR3 loop reads CASSQDPERGYGYTF.

The chain is built from TRBV30 and TRBJ2-5; TCRdb designates TRBD1, a call that cannot be tested without DNA. Per the germline V gene, CDR1 is GTSNPN and CDR2 is SVGIG (reference sequence). The CDR3 covers 14 residues. The CDR3 here is CAWGGIDSQETQYF.

The chain combines TRBV20-1 with TRBJ2-5. This CDR3 has 12 residues. The germline V gene has CDR1 DFQATT and CDR2 SNEGSKA (reference sequence). CDR3 residues: CSAISTKWTQYF.

The J gene is TRBJ1-5, the V gene TRBV10-2. Germline V gene data show CDR1 as WSHSY and CDR2 as SAAADI. The CDR3 is made up of 12 amino acids. CDR3 loop: CASGEKNQPQHF.

V is TRBV25-1 and J is TRBJ2-2; TCRdb names TRBD1, which stays unverified in the absence of DNA. CDR3 length equals 13 residues. Germline-derived CDR1 and CDR2 are MGHDK and SYGVNS. This CDR3 reads CASSYRGTGELFF.